Following are 28 T cell receptor beta chains from one sample sequenced in a study of response to subunit inactivated influenza vaccine. MiXCR, applied by TCRdb to the RT-PCR reads, yields one record per CDR3 protein. The sample carries more than 200,000 distinct CDR3 sequences, over 9% recorded once. This specimen was non-naive T cells sorted from PBMCs, taken 14 days before vaccination. These receptors were obtained from a man aged 45 to 65 who received an inactivated influenza vaccine.

This chain joins TRBV7-2 and TRBJ2-7, with 9 bases matching TRBD2. This CDR3 spans 15 amino acids. V shed 2 bases and J 5 bases; nucleotides not matched to a gene: 7. Germline V lookup: CDR1 SGHTA, CDR2 FQGNSA. The chain's CDR3 is CASSLNRASGNEQYF. In nucleotides, the CDR3 is TGTGCCAGCAGCTTAAACCGAGCTAGCGGGAACGAGCAGTACTTC. Together with reference TRBV7-2 and TRBJ2-7, the CDR3 gives the full variable domain: GAGVSQSPSNKVTEKGKDVELRCDPISGHTALYWYRQSLGQGLEFLIYFQGNSAPDKSGLPSDRFSAERTGGSVSTLTIQRTQQEDSAVYLCASSLNRASGNEQYFGPGTRLTVT.

This clonotype was seen a handful of times. V usage is TRBV5-1 and J usage is TRBJ2-3; 13 positions agree with TRBD2. CDR3 length: 17 amino acids. The ends lost 4 bases at V and 4 bases at J; junction bases unmatched: 9. Germline CDR1 reads SGHRS; CDR2 reads YFSETQ. For the CDR3, the DNA is TGCGCCAGCAGCCCCCGACTAGCGGGGGGTTTAGCAGATACGCAGTATTTT. Protein sequence: CASSPRLAGGLADTQYF.

In its sample, this clonotype was seen many times. The genes are TRBV28 and TRBJ2-5; D might be TRBD1 (5 bases). V lost 2 bases to trimming and J lost 4 bases, with 17 bases between them. This CDR3 is built from 16 residues. Germline assignment: CDR1 MDHEN and CDR2 SYDVKM. CDR3 nucleotides: TGTGCCAGCAGTTTAGCCCCCACAGGTCGAGCAGAGACCCAGTACTTC. Translation gives CASSLAPTGRAETQYF.

The V call is TRBV6-2 or TRBV6-3, the J call TRBJ1-2, with 9 bases aligning to TRBD1. V shed 3 bases and J 4 bases; nucleotides not matched to a gene: 12. In germline, CDR1 is MNHEY, CDR2 SVGEGT. The CDR3 has 17 amino acids. Here the CDR3 DNA reads TGTGCCAGCAGTTATTCTCGCTCCGGGACAGGGTCCTATGGCTACACCTTC. It codes for CASSYSRSGTGSYGYTF.

Details on this clonotype: A read error may explain this, as a much larger clone is one base away. In this CDR3 the conserved last residue, phenylalanine or tryptophan, is missing, so a read error is likely. Written as DNA, the CDR3 is TGCGCCAGCAGCCAGTCGTCCGGGACCAACAATGAGCAGTTCTTA. Its translation is CASSQSSGTNNEQFL. The chain joins TRBV4-3 to TRBJ2-1, with D possibly being TRBD1 or TRBD2 (5 bases each). The CDR3 runs to 15 residues. Trimming pared 3 bases from V and 5 bases from J, leaving 14 bases between. Germline CDR1 LGHNA, CDR2 YSLEER.

The gene calls are TRBV6-2 or TRBV6-3 and TRBJ2-7, with 8 bases matching TRBD1. This CDR3 spans 16 amino acids. Germline V gene sequence: CDR1 MNHEY, CDR2 SVGEGT. The V and J ends lost 7 bases and 9 bases, in that order; junction bases with no gene match: 20. This chain's CDR3 is CASTDPGTGVLGGQYF. The DNA for the CDR3 is TGTGCCAGCACCGATCCCGGGACAGGCGTACTAGGAGGGCAGTACTTC.

This clonotype was detected many times. CDR3 nucleotides: TGCGCCAGCAGCCCCTCCGGACAGGGTAACACCGGGGAGCTGTTTTTT. Encoded protein: CASSPSGQGNTGELFF. The chain employs TRBV4-3 and TRBJ2-2; 8 bases fit TRBD1. Germline lookup yields CDR1 LGHNA and CDR2 YSLEER. This CDR3 has 16 residues. The V and J ends lost 4 bases and 2 bases, in that order; junction bases with no gene match: 6.

The chain carries TRBV6-2 or TRBV6-3 and TRBJ1-2; unclear D gene. The germline gives CDR1 MNHEY, CDR2 SVGEGT. The V end lost 7 bases, the J end lost 8 bases, and 17 bases lay between the germline ends. The length of the CDR3 is 13 residues. The CDR3 region is CASTQPGTDGYTF. The CDR3 region has the DNA TGTGCCAGCACCCAGCCTGGAACAGACGGCTACACCTTC.

The chain has TRBV6-1 and TRBJ2-1; weak D call: TRBD2 (5 bases). Between the trimmed V and J ends, which lost 4 bases and 1 base, there was a span of 11 bases. Germline loops: CDR1 MNHNS, CDR2 SASEGT. The CDR3 runs to 15 residues. The CDR3 loop is CASSVGVGSYNEQFF. Here the CDR3 DNA reads TGTGCCAGCAGTGTCGGGGTAGGGTCCTACAATGAGCAGTTCTTC.

The rearrangement joins TRBV27 to TRBJ2-3, with TRBD2 matching 8 bases. V lost 2 bases to trimming and J lost 4 bases; unmatched junction nucleotides: 5. This CDR3 is built from 15 residues. Germline-derived CDR1 and CDR2 are MNHEY and SMNVEV (reference sequence). The CDR3 nucleotides are TGTGCCAGCAGTTTAACGGGGGGGCGCTCAGATACGCAGTATTTT. Translated, it gives CASSLTGGRSDTQYF.

This clonotype was picked up many times. The rearrangement links TRBV11-2 to TRBJ1-2; D is unclear. This CDR3 contains 16 residues. V dropped 5 bases and J dropped 1 base, with 17 bases sitting between them. CDR1 is SGHAT and CDR2 is FQNNGV in the germline V gene. The CDR3 protein is CASSERTGSFNYGYTF. In DNA, the CDR3 is TGTGCCAGCAGCGAGAGGACGGGCAGTTTTAACTATGGCTACACCTTC.

This clonotype has ten or more counts. V gene TRBV5-5 combines with J gene TRBJ2-4, with a tentative D call TRBD2 (5 bases). Trimming took off 0 bases at V and 1 base at J, with 11 bases between the two ends. Germline V lookup: CDR1 SGHKS, CDR2 YYEKEE (reference sequence). The CDR3 totals 16 residues. The CDR3 DNA reads as TGTGCCAGCAGCTTGGCGGGGAACCGGGCCAAAAACATTCAGTACTTC. Its translation is CASSLAGNRAKNIQYF.

This clonotype was observed a handful of times. The chain is built from TRBV14 and TRBJ1-3; D might be TRBD1 (5 bases). V was shortened by 4 bases and J by 0 bases, with 16 bases between the two germline ends. Germline assignment: CDR1 SGHDN and CDR2 FVKESK. The CDR3 runs to 17 residues. CDR3 coding DNA: TGTGCCAGCAGCCCAACCCGACAGTTCCACTCTGGAAACACCATATATTTT. Translation gives CASSPTRQFHSGNTIYF. Drawing the rest from reference TRBV14 and TRBJ1-3, the complete variable domain is EAGVTQFPSHSVIEKGQTVTLRCDPISGHDNLYWYRRVMGKEIKFLLHFVKESKQDESGMPNNRFLAERTGGTYSTLKVQPAELEDSGVYFCASSPTRQFHSGNTIYFGEGSWLTVV.

The V gene is TRBV20-1, the J gene TRBJ2-3, with a weak D call TRBD2 (6 bases). This CDR3 region has 15 residues. The V end was cut by 0 bases, the J end by 2 bases, with 12 bases between. In germline, CDR1 is DFQATT, CDR2 SNEGSKA (reference sequence). CDR3 loop: CSARDRGTATDTQYF. CDR3 coding DNA: TGCAGTGCTAGAGATCGAGGGACTGCCACAGATACGCAGTATTTT.

The chain is built from TRBV20-1 and TRBJ2-3; the D is unclear. CDR1 is DFQATT and CDR2 is SNEGSKA in the germline V gene (reference sequence). The CDR3 contains 15 residues. V gave up 6 bases and J gave up 8 bases, with 24 bases separating them. DNA of the CDR3: TGCAGTGCCAAAGATCCCACTGTGGCCTTCGGTACGCAGTATTTT. Translated, it gives CSAKDPTVAFGTQYF.

The chain combines TRBV28 with TRBJ2-1; D is perhaps TRBD1 (6 bases). Per the germline V gene, CDR1 is MDHEN and CDR2 is SYDVKM. V lost 8 bases, J lost 3 bases, and 23 bases lay in between. This CDR3 has 17 residues. In DNA, the CDR3 is TGTGCCAGCTGCTCTCTCGTAGGCAGGGGACACTACAATGAGCAGTTCTTC. It is translated as CASCSLVGRGHYNEQFF.

The sample holds many counts of this clonotype. The gene calls are TRBV7-9 and TRBJ2-2; D assignment may be TRBD1 or TRBD2 (5 bases each). The CDR3 runs to 16 residues. V was trimmed by 6 bases and J by 2 bases, leaving 16 bases between them. Germline assignment: CDR1 SEHNR and CDR2 FQNEAQ (reference sequence). CDR3 coding DNA: TGTGCCAGCAGTTCTGGGGGACCTTTAAACACCGGGGAGCTGTTTTTT. Its translation: CASSSGGPLNTGELFF.

The V call is TRBV10-3, the J call TRBJ2-5; D remains ambiguous. Germline assignment: CDR1 ENHRY and CDR2 SYGVKD. Trimming stripped 6 bases from V and 1 base from J, with 6 bases between. The CDR3 has 12 amino acids. The CDR3 protein is CAISASQETQYF. CDR3 nucleotides: TGTGCCATCAGCGCTTCCCAAGAGACCCAGTACTTC.

This clonotype was seen many times. The chain employs TRBV5-1 and TRBJ2-4; a possible D gene is TRBD2 (6 bases). This CDR3 region has 16 residues. Trimming cost V 0 bases and J 7 bases, with 17 bases left between them. Germline CDR1 SGHRS, CDR2 YFSETQ. The CDR3 loop reads CASSLDAAGGSNIQYF. The CDR3 DNA sequence: TGCGCCAGCAGCTTGGATGCAGCTGGAGGGTCGAACATTCAGTACTTC.

This clonotype has a handful of counts. This chain links TRBV12-3 or TRBV12-4 with TRBJ2-5; D gene ambiguous. The ends were cut back, 5 bases at V and 0 bases at J, with 7 bases in the middle. CDR3 length: 13 amino acids. This CDR3 is CASSQSYQETQYF. The CDR3 DNA is TGTGCCAGCAGTCAATCCTACCAAGAGACCCAGTACTTC.

This clonotype came up many times. The junction does not match germline at one end; this may be a read error. The rearrangement joins TRBV7-9 to TRBJ2-5; D is uncertain. CDR1 and CDR2 (germline): SEHNR, FQNEAQ (reference sequence). The CDR3 is 13 amino acids. CDR3 loop: CASSLGNQETQYF. CDR3 DNA: TGTGCCAGCAGTTTAGGGAATCAAGAGACCCAGTACTTC.

Only a few counts were recorded for this clonotype. The chain recombines TRBV24-1 with TRBJ2-7; 7 nucleotides align to TRBD1. The length of the CDR3 is 15 residues. V shed 2 bases, J shed 2 bases, and the junction held 5 bases outside the gene matches. Germline V gene data show CDR1 as KGHDR and CDR2 as SFDVKD. The CDR3 loop is CATSDSQGNPYEQYF. The CDR3 coding sequence is TGTGCCACCAGTGATTCACAGGGGAACCCCTACGAGCAGTACTTC.

This clonotype was counted a few times. The J gene is TRBJ2-7, the V gene TRBV3-1; D is uncertain. The V gene lost 1 base and the J gene lost 4 bases, with 11 bases spanning the gap. The CDR3 has 14 residues. Germline V gene sequence: CDR1 LGHDT, CDR2 YNNKEL (reference sequence). CDR3 protein: CASSQGSGKYEQYF. The CDR3 region has the DNA TGTGCCAGCAGCCAAGGATCAGGAAAGTACGAGCAGTACTTC.

In its sample, this clonotype was seen many times. The V gene is TRBV6-5, the J gene TRBJ2-3; 7 nucleotides align to TRBD1. Germline trimming cut 4 bases from V and 1 base from J; bases unmatched to any gene: 5. Germline assignment: CDR1 MNHEY and CDR2 SVGAGI. The CDR3 covers 15 residues. Here the CDR3 DNA reads TGTGCCAGCAGTTGGACCGGGACAGGCACAGATACGCAGTATTTT. As protein: CASSWTGTGTDTQYF.

This clonotype was found a few times. This chain joins TRBV20-1 and TRBJ2-6; 7 bases line up with TRBD1. V was clipped by 3 bases and J by 2 bases; unmatched bases: 4. CDR3 length: 15 amino acids. Germline CDR1 and CDR2: DFQATT and SNEGSKA (reference sequence). The CDR3 DNA reads TGCAGTGCTAGGGGGACAGTCACTGGGGCCAACGTCCTGACTTTC. Residues: CSARGTVTGANVLTF.

This rearrangement joins TRBV7-9 to TRBJ2-2; maybe TRBD1 (6 bases). V was shortened by 6 bases and J by 6 bases, with 14 bases between the two germline ends. The CDR3 loop spans 14 amino acids. Germline values: CDR1 SEHNR, CDR2 FQNEAQ (reference sequence). Written as DNA, the CDR3 is TGTGCCAGCAGTTCACAGGGTCGAGCCGGGGAGCTGTTTTTT. Translating gives CASSSQGRAGELFF.

This clonotype has a handful of counts. The chain combines TRBV6-5 with TRBJ1-1; D gene uncertain. CDR1 is MNHEY and CDR2 is SVGAGI in the germline V gene. V lost 2 bases, J lost 5 bases, and 9 bases lay in between. The CDR3 runs to 13 residues. CDR3 nucleotides: TGTGCCAGCAGTTACGGTTCGGGAACTGAAGCTTTCTTT. Translating it yields CASSYGSGTEAFF.

The chain combines TRBV27 with TRBJ1-5, with 7 bases identical to TRBD1. This CDR3 is 13 amino acids long. The V gene's germline CDR1 is MNHEY and CDR2 SMNVEV (reference sequence). V dropped 4 bases and J dropped 6; count of bases not matched to a gene: 3. The CDR3 DNA is TGTGCCAGCAGTTCAGGGGGAGGTCAGCCCCAGCATTTT. Encoded protein: CASSSGGGQPQHF.